These 8 T cell receptor beta chains came from one sample sequenced in a study of T-cell memory formation after mild COVID-19. From the 5' RACE reads, TCRdb called clonotypes with MiXCR, one entry per CDR3 protein. The sample includes around 440,000 distinct CDR3 sequences, approximately 18% of them seen just once. The sequenced material came from PBMCs or a T cell subset sorted from them (not recorded which). These receptors were collected from an adult woman who had mild COVID-19 (a few samples of this study predate the infection). Cell type and time point are not known.

This clonotype was counted a few times. V usage is TRBV9 and J usage is TRBJ2-5; either TRBD1 or TRBD2 may supply D (6 bases each). This CDR3 contains 15 residues. Trimming pared 2 bases from V and 1 base from J, leaving 12 bases between. Per germline, CDR1 SGDLS and CDR2 YYNGEE. The CDR3 reads CASSVSWGAQETQYF. The CDR3, as DNA: TGTGCCAGCAGCGTCTCCTGGGGGGCCCAAGAGACCCAGTACTTC. Variable domain in full (rest from reference TRBV9 and TRBJ2-5): DSGVTQTPKHLITATGQRVTLRCSPRSGDLSVYWYQQSLDQGLQFLIQYYNGEERAKGNILERFSAQQFPDLHSELNLSSLELGDSALYFCASSVSWGAQETQYFGPGTRLLVL.

This clonotype was recorded a few times. The chain is built from TRBV7-8 and TRBJ1-5, with D possibly TRBD1 on 5 matching bases. This CDR3 spans 14 amino acids. V shed 2 bases and J shed 6 bases, with 11 bases lying between them. The germline V gene encodes CDR1 SGHVS and CDR2 FQNEAQ. CDR3 DNA sequence: TGTGCCAGCAGCTTACCACAGGAGGGTCAGCCCCAGCATTTT. It specifies CASSLPQEGQPQHF.

This clonotype turned up a few times. V usage is TRBV5-1 and J usage is TRBJ1-1; 8 bases are shared with TRBD1. Losses at the gene ends were 0 bases for V and 0 bases for J; bases not matched to a gene: 4. The CDR3 is 16 residues long. CDR1 is SGHRS, CDR2 YFSETQ, per germline. The CDR3 DNA is TGCGCCAGCAGCTTGGGGACAGGGATCCTGAACACTGAAGCTTTCTTT. Amino acids: CASSLGTGILNTEAFF.

The chain combines TRBV7-3 with TRBJ1-2; 7 nucleotides agree with TRBD1. The length of the CDR3 is 16 residues. Trimming removed 1 base from V and 1 base from J; junction bases left unmatched: 6. Germline CDR1 is SGHTA and CDR2 is FQGTGA. The CDR3, as DNA: TGTGCCAGCAGCTTAAACTCCGGGACAGTTAACTATGGCTACACCTTC. Translating gives CASSLNSGTVNYGYTF.

The chain combines TRBV6-6 with TRBJ2-3; no reliable D call. Trimming left V 7 bases short and J 1 base short, with 12 bases between. This CDR3 comprises 14 residues. Germline values: CDR1 MNHNY, CDR2 SVGAGI (reference sequence). The CDR3 is CASTATGRTDTQYF. CDR3 sequence (DNA): TGTGCCAGCACCGCCACCGGGCGCACAGATACGCAGTATTTT.

The gene calls are TRBV4-1 and TRBJ2-3, with 7 nucleotides matching TRBD2. Germline V gene data show CDR1 as MGHRA and CDR2 as YSYEKL. The CDR3 is 17 amino acids. The J segment lost 2 bases and the V segment lost 3 bases, leaving 11 bases of the junction unmatched. CDR3 coding DNA: TGCGCCAGCAGCCACCCGCCCAAGCGGGGATCCACAGATACGCAGTATTTT. Amino acids: CASSHPPKRGSTDTQYF.

J is TRBJ1-5 and V is TRBV20-1, with D hard to call. Germline lookup yields CDR1 DFQATT and CDR2 SNEGSKA (reference sequence). V was shortened by 6 bases and J by 7 bases, with 22 bases between the two germline ends. CDR3 length equals 15 residues. The CDR3 DNA reads TGCAGTGCCGCCTTCGGGCCCTCCAACGGGCAGCCCCAGCATTTT. This codes for CSAAFGPSNGQPQHF.

CDR3 bases: TGCGCCAGCAGCTCCGGACTAGCCCCAGATACGCAGTATTTT. Its protein is CASSSGLAPDTQYF. The V and J genes are TRBV5-1 and TRBJ2-3; 8 bases map to TRBD2. The V and J ends lost 3 bases and 4 bases, in that order; junction bases with no gene match: 4. The germline gives CDR1 SGHRS, CDR2 YFSETQ. The CDR3 spans 14 residues.